The clone carrying this T cell receptor beta chain turned up a few times. This record comes from a study of T cells in Graves' hyperthyroidism and ophthalmopathy. The source material, RNA transcripts, was used to amplify TCR beta CDR3 regions. First-round RT-PCR of the TCR CDR3 relied on the HTBI primer set. Via MiXCR, TCRdb re-called the multiplex PCR reads, giving one row per CDR3 protein. Altogether 130,000 or so distinct CDR3 sequences are present, around 20% being singletons, with the ten largest covering about 70%. Germline V lookup: CDR1 LGHDT, CDR2 YNNKEL (reference sequence). The CDR3 has 15 amino acids. The V and J ends lost 3 bases and 7 bases, in that order; junction bases with no gene match: 9.

This TCR was sampled from a woman aged 45 to 65 with Graves' hyperthyroidism that later progressed to Graves' ophthalmopathy. This chain connects TRBV3-1 to TRBJ1-1, with 9 bases fitting TRBD1. Sequencing was done on a sample of blood. CDR3 in DNA: TGTGCCAGCAGCCAGAGAACAGGGGGCGCGGGTGAAGCTTTCTTT. Its protein product is CASSQRTGGAGEAFF. Looking up the rest from reference TRBV3-1 and TRBJ1-1 gives the full variable domain: DTAVSQTPKYLVTQMGNDKSIKCEQNLGHDTMYWYKQDSKKFLKIMFSYNNKELIINETVPNRFSPKSPDKAHLNLHINSLELGDSAVYFCASSQRTGGAGEAFFGQGTRLTVV.